The sequence of this T cell receptor beta chain was determined in a study of T cell changes during pregnancy in multiple sclerosis. Clones were sequenced by immunoSEQ multiplex PCR, and TCRdb holds only the in-frame ones, with some missing. The repertoire holds 90,000 or so clones, approximately 90% seen once, with under 2% in the top ten. Trimming left V 6 bases short and J 8 bases short, with 13 bases between. Per germline, CDR1 DFQATT and CDR2 SNEGSKA (reference sequence). This CDR3 spans 11 amino acids. The chain carries TRBV20-1 and TRBJ1-2; D gene uncertain. This sequence was found in a female donor in good health, enrolled as a control in a pregnancy study. The source material was peripheral blood, sampled in the first trimester of pregnancy. The DNA of the CDR3 is TGCAGTGCCCCCCCGCGACTCGGCTACACCTTC. This gives the protein CSAPPRLGYTF.